The present T cell receptor (beta chain) was sequenced within a study of T cell responses to AZD1222 COVID-19 vaccine. General observations from the study: Clonal diversity was possibly underestimated; the donors were predominantly white British and more often female.

Method: immunoSEQ multiplex PCR; TCRdb's copy keeps in-frame clones and lacks some. The sample has 65,000 to 100,000 clones; approximately 91% are singletons. A remark on this clone: Its antigen is still unknown.

Germline CDR1 and CDR2: MNHEY and SMNVEV (reference sequence). Trimming left V 8 bases short and J 1 base short, with 17 bases between. The CDR3 spans 15 residues. This sequence originates from an adult who received the AZD1222 COVID-19 vaccine. The sequencing here drew on peripheral blood, taken 28 days after the second AZD1222 dose. The chain has TRBV27 and TRBJ1-2; TRBD1 is a possible D gene (5 bases). The DNA for the CDR3 is TGTGCCAGCCATCCCCAGGGATCACTTAACTATGGCTACACCTTC. It codes for CASHPQGSLNYGYTF.